The 6 T cell receptor beta chains below come from one sample, sequenced in a study of T cell changes during pregnancy in multiple sclerosis. Sequencing was performed with immunoSEQ multiplex PCR; in TCRdb, only in-frame clones are kept and a portion is missing. The data contain some 23,000 clones, 86% of them seen just once; the ten biggest clones take up about 13%. The sample consisted of CD8+ T cells from peripheral blood mononuclear cells, taken in the first trimester of pregnancy. The source of these receptors is a female donor in good health, enrolled as a control in a pregnancy study.

V usage is TRBV4-2 and J usage is TRBJ1-5, with TRBD1 as a possible D gene (5 bases). Germline V gene data show CDR1 as LGHNA and CDR2 as YNFKEQ. V lost 1 base and J 7 bases, leaving 14 bases between the germline ends. This CDR3 region has 15 residues. The CDR3 bases are TGTGCCAGCAGCCAAGTACCCGGGGGTGGACAGCCCCAGCATTTT. It codes for CASSQVPGGGQPQHF.

The chain couples TRBV4-3 to TRBJ2-3, with a weak D call TRBD2 (6 bases). Germline loops: CDR1 LGHNA, CDR2 YSLEER. There are 14 residues in the CDR3. The germline V and J ends were trimmed by 3 bases and 2 bases, with 9 bases remaining between them. The CDR3 sequence is CASSQGLFTDTQYF. The DNA for the CDR3 is TGCGCCAGCAGCCAGGGACTTTTCACAGATACGCAGTATTTT.

CDR3 loop: CASSQGWGSGSEQYF. CDR3 DNA: TGCGCCAGCAGCCAAGGGTGGGGTTCCGGGAGCGAGCAGTACTTC. The chain has TRBV4-1 and TRBJ2-7; possibly TRBD2 for D (6 bases). The CDR3 runs 15 residues. Trimming left V 1 base short and J 6 bases short, with 16 bases between. CDR1 MGHRA and CDR2 YSYEKL come from the germline V gene.

The chain joins TRBV7-6 to TRBJ1-1, with D perhaps TRBD1 (5 bases). With 1 base removed from V and 4 bases from J, the gap between germline ends came to 16 bases. The V gene's germline CDR1 is SGHVS and CDR2 FNYEAQ. This CDR3 contains 16 residues. In DNA form, the CDR3 reads TGTGCCAGCAGCTTAGTTCTAGAGGGCGGGGGCACTGAAGCTTTCTTT. Protein: CASSLVLEGGGTEAFF.

This clone has only a few counts. The chain is built from TRBV27 and TRBJ1-5, with D possibly TRBD1 on 5 matching bases. The germline CDR1 and CDR2 sequences are MNHEY and SMNVEV (reference sequence). CDR3 length equals 13 residues. Between the trimmed V and J ends, which lost 11 bases and 5 bases, there was a span of 16 bases. The CDR3 here is CAAGTGEDQPQHF. DNA for the CDR3: TGTGCCGCAGGGACGGGGGAGGATCAGCCCCAGCATTTT.

V is TRBV9 and J is TRBJ2-1, with D tentatively TRBD2 (5 bases). This CDR3 has 17 residues. Per germline, CDR1 SGDLS and CDR2 YYNGEE. V lost 0 bases and J lost 3, with 16 bases in between. The CDR3 coding sequence is TGTGCCAGCAGCGTAGATGATCGGGAAGGCCTCTACAATGAGCAGTTCTTC. Amino acids: CASSVDDREGLYNEQFF.